The present TCR beta chain was sequenced within a study of blood T cell repertoires in COVID-19. The CDR3 length is 13 residues. The V gene's germline CDR1 is SGHAT and CDR2 FQNNGV. Trimming shortened V by 3 bases and J by 1 base, and 6 bases separated the two germline ends. The assay was immunoSEQ multiplex PCR, and TCRdb's table has in-frame clones only and misses some. The profile shows about 330,000 clones, approximately 88% of them singletons. Material for sequencing was peripheral blood. The chain uses TRBV11-2 and TRBJ1-1; D gene ambiguous. The sequence derives from a man between 25 and 39 years old with COVID-19, enrolled during active disease. The CDR3 spells CASSLLQNTEAFF. The CDR3 DNA reads as TGTGCCAGCAGCTTGTTACAGAACACTGAAGCTTTCTTT.